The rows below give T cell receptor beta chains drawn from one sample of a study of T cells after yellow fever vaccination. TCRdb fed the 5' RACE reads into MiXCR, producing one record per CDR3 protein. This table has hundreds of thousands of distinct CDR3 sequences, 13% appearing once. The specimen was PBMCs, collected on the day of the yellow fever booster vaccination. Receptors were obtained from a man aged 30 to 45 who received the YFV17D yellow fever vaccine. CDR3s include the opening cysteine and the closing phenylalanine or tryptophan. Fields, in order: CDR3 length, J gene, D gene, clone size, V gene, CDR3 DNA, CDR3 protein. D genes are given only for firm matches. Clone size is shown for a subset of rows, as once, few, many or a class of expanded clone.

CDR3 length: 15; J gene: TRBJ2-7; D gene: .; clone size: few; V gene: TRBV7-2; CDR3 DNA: TGTGCCAGCAGCTTACTCGGGGAAAGGTCCTACGAGCAGTACTTC; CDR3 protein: CASSLLGERSYEQYF
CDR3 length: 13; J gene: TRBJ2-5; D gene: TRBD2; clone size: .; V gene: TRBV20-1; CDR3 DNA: TGCAGTGCTAGACCTAGCGGGCCCGAGACCCAGTACTTC; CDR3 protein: CSARPSGPETQYF
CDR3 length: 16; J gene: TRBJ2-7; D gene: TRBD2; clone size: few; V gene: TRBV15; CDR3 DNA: TGTGCCACCAGCAGAGTCTGGCCGGGAGGGCCTAACGAGCAGTACTTC; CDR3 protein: CATSRVWPGGPNEQYF
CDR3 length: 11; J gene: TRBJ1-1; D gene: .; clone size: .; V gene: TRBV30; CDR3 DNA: TGTGCCTGGGGGATTTTCACTGAAGCTTTCTTT; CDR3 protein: CAWGIFTEAFF
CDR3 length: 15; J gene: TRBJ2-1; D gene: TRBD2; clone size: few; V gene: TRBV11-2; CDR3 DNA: TGTGCCAGCAGCTTAGCATTAGCGGGATTTCAGGAGCAGTTCTTC; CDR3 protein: CASSLALAGFQEQFF
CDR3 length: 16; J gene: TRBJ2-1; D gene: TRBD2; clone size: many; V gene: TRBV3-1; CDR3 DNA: TGTGCCAGCAGCCAAGATTTTCCGGGACTAGCGGGAGTTGAGTTCTTC; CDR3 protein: CASSQDFPGLAGVEFF
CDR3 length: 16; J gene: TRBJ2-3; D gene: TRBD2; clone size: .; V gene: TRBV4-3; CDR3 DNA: TGCGCCAGCAGCTACTCAGCGGGAGGGCCGGCAGATACGCAGTATTTT; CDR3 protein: CASSYSAGGPADTQYF
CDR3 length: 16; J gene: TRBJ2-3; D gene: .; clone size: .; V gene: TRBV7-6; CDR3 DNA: TGTGCCAGCTATGGAAGTTTTAGCGATCGGGGGAATACGCAGTATTTT; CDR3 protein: CASYGSFSDRGNTQYF
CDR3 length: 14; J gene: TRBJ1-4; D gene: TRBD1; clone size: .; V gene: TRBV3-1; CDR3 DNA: TGTGCCAGCAGCGCCCGGGACAGGGATGAAAAACTGTTTTTT; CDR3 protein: CASSARDRDEKLFF
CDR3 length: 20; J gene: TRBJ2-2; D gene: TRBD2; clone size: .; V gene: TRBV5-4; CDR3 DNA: TGTGCCAGCAGCTTCGGTCGTGCTAGCGGGAGGGCCTTAGACACCGGGGAGCTGTTTTTT; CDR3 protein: CASSFGRASGRALDTGELFF
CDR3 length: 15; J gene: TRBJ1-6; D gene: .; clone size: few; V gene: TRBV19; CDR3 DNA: TGTGCCAGTAGTATCGGCGGGTCCTATAATTCACCCCTCCACTTT; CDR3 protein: CASSIGGSYNSPLHF
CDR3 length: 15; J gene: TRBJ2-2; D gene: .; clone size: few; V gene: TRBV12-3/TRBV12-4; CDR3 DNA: TGTGCCAGCAGCCCTTGGGGGTCTGGCACCGGGGAGCTGTTTTTT; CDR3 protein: CASSPWGSGTGELFF
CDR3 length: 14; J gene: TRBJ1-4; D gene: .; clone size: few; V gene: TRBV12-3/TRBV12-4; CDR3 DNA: TGTGCCAGCAGTTCATGGGGTGGTGATGAAAAACTGTTTTTT; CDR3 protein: CASSSWGGDEKLFF
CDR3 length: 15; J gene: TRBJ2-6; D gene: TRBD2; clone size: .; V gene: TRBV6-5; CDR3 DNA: TGTGCCAGCAGTTATGGAGCGGGGGGGGCCAACGTCCTGACTTTC; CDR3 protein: CASSYGAGGANVLTF
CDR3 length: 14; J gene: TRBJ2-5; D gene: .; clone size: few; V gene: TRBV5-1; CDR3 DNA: TGCGCCAGCAGCTTTTTCGCCGGGCTGGAGACCCAGTACTTC; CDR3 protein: CASSFFAGLETQYF